This is a list of T cell receptor beta chains from one sample in a study of T cells in Graves' hyperthyroidism and ophthalmopathy. A single record per CDR3 protein comes from TCRdb applying MiXCR to the multiplex PCR reads. The table records about 400,000 distinct CDR3 sequences, over 12% of them present only once. The material sequenced was blood. Receptor source: a man between 18 and 35 years old with Graves' ophthalmopathy. CDR3s include the opening cysteine and the closing phenylalanine or tryptophan. A D gene is named only where the DNA matches it firmly.

V: TRBV3-1
D: NA
CDR3: CASSQGVGLSYNEQFF

V: TRBV15
D: NA
CDR3: CAKHGGAYGANVLTF

V: TRBV19
D: NA
CDR3: CASSMKLANNEQFF

V: TRBV5-1
D: TRBD2
CDR3: CASSSWQGGWYNEQFF

V: TRBV6-1
D: TRBD1
CDR3: CASSSRQGSEQYF

V: TRBV7-8
D: TRBD1
CDR3: CASSPGQRETQYF

V: TRBV5-6
D: TRBD1
CDR3: CASSLGPGTVGGEQYF

V: TRBV10-3
D: TRBD2
CDR3: CAISERGEGYEQYF

V: TRBV6-6
D: TRBD2
CDR3: CASSSISGGAVEQFF

V: TRBV5-5
D: TRBD1
CDR3: CASSWAPGQAAYEQYF

V: TRBV9
D: TRBD1
CDR3: CASSPGTGDTEAFF

V: TRBV12-3/TRBV12-4
D: TRBD2
CDR3: CASSPRSGVAGHYEQYF

V: TRBV29-1
D: TRBD2
CDR3: CSVRGGLDLNEQFF

V: TRBV7-8
D: NA
CDR3: CASSQLASASGEQYF

V: TRBV6-1
D: TRBD1
CDR3: CASTWDRGSNSPLHF

V: TRBV4-1
D: NA
CDR3: CASSQRGGVDTEAFF